Given below is one TCR beta chain in context. The table came from immunoSEQ multiplex PCR; TCRdb's copy has only in-frame clones and leaves some out. The table has approximately 160,000 clones, 90% seen once. This entry is derived from a study of T cell responses to AZD1222 COVID-19 vaccine. The source material was peripheral blood, sampled on day 0 of AZD1222 vaccination. This sequence was found in an adult in good health.

CDR3 sequence: CASSLLGRQYF. As DNA, the CDR3 is TGTGCCAGCAGCTTGCTAGGACGGCAGTACTTC. The gene calls are TRBV5-8 and TRBJ2-7, with D unresolved. Per the germline V gene, CDR1 is SGHTS and CDR2 is YDEGEE. CDR3 length: 11 residues. V lost 1 base and J 9 bases, leaving 8 bases between the germline ends.